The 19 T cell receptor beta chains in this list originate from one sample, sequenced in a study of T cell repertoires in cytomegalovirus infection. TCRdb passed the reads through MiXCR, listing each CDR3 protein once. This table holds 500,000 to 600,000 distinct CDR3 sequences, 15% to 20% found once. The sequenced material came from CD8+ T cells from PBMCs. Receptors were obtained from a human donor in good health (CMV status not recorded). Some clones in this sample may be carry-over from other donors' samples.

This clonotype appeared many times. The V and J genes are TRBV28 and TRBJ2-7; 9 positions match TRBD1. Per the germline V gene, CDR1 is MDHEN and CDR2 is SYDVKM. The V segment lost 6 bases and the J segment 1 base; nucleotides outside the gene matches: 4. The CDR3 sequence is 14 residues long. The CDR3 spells CASSGTGWSYEQYF. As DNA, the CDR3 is TGTGCCAGCAGCGGGACAGGGTGGTCCTACGAGCAGTACTTC.

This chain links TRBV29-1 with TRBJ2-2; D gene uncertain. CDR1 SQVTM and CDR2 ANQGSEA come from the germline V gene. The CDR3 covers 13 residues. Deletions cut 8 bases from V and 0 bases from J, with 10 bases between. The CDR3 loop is CSPQASNTGELFF. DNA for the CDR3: TGCAGCCCCCAAGCCTCGAACACCGGGGAGCTGTTTTTT.

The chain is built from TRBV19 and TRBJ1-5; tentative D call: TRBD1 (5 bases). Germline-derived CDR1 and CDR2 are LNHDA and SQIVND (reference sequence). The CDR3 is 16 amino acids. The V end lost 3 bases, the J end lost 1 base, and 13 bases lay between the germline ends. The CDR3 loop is CASSINYGASNQPQHF. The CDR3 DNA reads TGTGCCAGTAGTATTAATTACGGGGCGAGCAATCAGCCCCAGCATTTT.

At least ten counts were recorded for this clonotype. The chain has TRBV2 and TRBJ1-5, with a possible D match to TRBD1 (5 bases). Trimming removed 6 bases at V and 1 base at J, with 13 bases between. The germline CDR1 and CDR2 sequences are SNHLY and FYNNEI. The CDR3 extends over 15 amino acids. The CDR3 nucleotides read TGTGCCAGCAGCTCCGGGACGGTGAGCAATCAGCCCCAGCATTTT. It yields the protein CASSSGTVSNQPQHF.

The DNA of the CDR3 is TGTGCCAGCAGTTACACGTTCTACAATGAGCAGTTCTTC. Residues: CASSYTFYNEQFF. This chain uses TRBV6-5 with TRBJ2-1; no clear D. This CDR3 has 13 amino acids. The V gene's germline CDR1 is MNHEY and CDR2 SVGAGI. V was pared by 2 bases and J by 3 bases, with 5 bases between.

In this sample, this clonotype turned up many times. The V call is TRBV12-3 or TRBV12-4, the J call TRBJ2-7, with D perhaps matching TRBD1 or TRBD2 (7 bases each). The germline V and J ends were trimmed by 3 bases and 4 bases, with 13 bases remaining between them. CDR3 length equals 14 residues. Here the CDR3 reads CASSLGRGGYEQYF. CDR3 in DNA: TGTGCCAGCAGTTTGGGCAGGGGGGGATACGAGCAGTACTTC.

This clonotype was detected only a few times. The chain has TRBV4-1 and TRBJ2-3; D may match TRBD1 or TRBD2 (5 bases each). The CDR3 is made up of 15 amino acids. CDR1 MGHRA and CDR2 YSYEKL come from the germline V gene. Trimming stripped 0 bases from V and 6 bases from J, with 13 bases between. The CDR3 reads CASSQDGAGADTQYF. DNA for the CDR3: TGCGCCAGCAGCCAAGATGGGGCCGGGGCGGATACGCAGTATTTT.

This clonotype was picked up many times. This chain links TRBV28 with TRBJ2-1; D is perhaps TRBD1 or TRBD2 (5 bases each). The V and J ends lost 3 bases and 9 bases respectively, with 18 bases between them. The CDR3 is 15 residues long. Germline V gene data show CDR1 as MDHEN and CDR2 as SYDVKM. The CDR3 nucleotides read TGTGCCAGCAGTTTGCTACAACAGCTTGGGGGTGAGCAGTTCTTC. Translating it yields CASSLLQQLGGEQFF. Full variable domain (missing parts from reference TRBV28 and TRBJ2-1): DVKVTQSSRYLVKRTGEKVFLECVQDMDHENMFWYRQDPGLGLRLIYFSYDVKMKEKGDIPEGYSVSREKKERFSLILESASTNQTSMYLCASSLLQQLGGEQFFGPGTRLTVL.

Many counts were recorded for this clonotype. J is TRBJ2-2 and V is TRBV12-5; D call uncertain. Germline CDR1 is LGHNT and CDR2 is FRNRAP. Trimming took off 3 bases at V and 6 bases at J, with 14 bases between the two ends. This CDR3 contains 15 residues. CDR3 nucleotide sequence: TGTGCTAGTGGTTTCAGCTCCCTAGGGCCCGGGGAGCTGTTTTTT. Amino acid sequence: CASGFSSLGPGELFF.

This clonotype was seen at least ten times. The CDR3 coding sequence is TGTGCCAGCAGCTTTGAGATTACTAGCACCCGGGCGGAGGATACGCAGTATTTT. As protein: CASSFEITSTRAEDTQYF. V and J are TRBV7-9 and TRBJ2-3; the D gene is possibly TRBD2 (6 bases). V lost 3 bases to trimming and J lost 6 bases, with 25 bases between them. The germline CDR1 and CDR2 sequences are SEHNR and FQNEAQ (reference sequence). This CDR3 has 18 residues.

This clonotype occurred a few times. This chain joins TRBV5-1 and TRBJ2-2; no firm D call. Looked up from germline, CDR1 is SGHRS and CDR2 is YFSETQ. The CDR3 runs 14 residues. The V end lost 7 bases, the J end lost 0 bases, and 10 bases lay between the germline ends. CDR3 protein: CASVVLPNTGELFF. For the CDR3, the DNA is TGCGCCAGCGTTGTACTGCCGAACACCGGGGAGCTGTTTTTT.

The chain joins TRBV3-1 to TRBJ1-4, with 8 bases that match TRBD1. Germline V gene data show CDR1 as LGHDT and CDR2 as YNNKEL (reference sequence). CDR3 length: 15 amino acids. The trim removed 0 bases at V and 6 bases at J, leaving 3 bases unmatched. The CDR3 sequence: CASSQDGTGDEKLFF. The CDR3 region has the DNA TGTGCCAGCAGCCAAGATGGGACAGGAGATGAAAAACTGTTTTTT.

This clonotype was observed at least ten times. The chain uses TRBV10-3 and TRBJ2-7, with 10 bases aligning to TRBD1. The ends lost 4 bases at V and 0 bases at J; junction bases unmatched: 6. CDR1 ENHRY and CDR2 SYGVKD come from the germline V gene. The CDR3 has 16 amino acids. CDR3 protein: CAISGAGDRGSYEQYF. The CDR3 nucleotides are TGTGCCATCAGTGGGGCGGGGGACAGGGGCTCCTACGAGCAGTACTTC.

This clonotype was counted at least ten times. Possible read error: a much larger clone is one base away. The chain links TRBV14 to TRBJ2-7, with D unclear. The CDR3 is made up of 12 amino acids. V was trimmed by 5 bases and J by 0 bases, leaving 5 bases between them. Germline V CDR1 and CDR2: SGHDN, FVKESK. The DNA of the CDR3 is TGTGCCAGCAGCATGGACTCCTACGAGCAGTACTTC. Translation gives CASSMDSYEQYF.

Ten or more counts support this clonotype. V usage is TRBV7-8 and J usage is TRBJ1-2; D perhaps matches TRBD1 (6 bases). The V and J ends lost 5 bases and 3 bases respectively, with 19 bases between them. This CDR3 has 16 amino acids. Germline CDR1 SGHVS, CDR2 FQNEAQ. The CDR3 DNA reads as TGTGCCAGCAGCCTGTCTACCCCGGGACAAGACTATGGCTACACCTTC. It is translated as CASSLSTPGQDYGYTF.

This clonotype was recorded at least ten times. CDR3 protein: CASSLGLPTGSEQYF. In DNA form, the CDR3 reads TGTGCCAGCAGCTTAGGCCTCCCCACAGGTAGCGAGCAGTACTTC. The rearrangement joins TRBV11-2 to TRBJ2-7, with D perhaps TRBD1 (5 bases). Trimming left V 1 base short and J 6 bases short, with 16 bases between. CDR1 SGHAT and CDR2 FQNNGV come from the germline V gene. The CDR3 loop spans 15 amino acids.

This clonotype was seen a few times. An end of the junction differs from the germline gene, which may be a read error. For the CDR3, the DNA is TGTGCCAGCAGTGCCACGAGGCGGGACAGCAGAGATACGCAGTATTTT. As protein: CASSATRRDSRDTQYF. The chain couples TRBV6-1 to TRBJ2-3, with a tentative D call TRBD1 (7 bases). CDR3 length: 16 amino acids. Germline loops: CDR1 MNHNS, CDR2 SASEGT.

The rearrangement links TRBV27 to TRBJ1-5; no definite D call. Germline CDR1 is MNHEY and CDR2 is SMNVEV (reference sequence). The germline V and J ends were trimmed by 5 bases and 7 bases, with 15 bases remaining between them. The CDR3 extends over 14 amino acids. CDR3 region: CASSVKVGRQPQHF. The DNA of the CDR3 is TGTGCCAGCAGTGTAAAGGTGGGTCGGCAGCCCCAGCATTTT.

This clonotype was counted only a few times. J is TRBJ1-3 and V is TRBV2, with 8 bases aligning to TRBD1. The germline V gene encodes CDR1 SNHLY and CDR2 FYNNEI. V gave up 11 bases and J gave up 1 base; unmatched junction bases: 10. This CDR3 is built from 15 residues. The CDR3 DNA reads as TGTGCCGCCTATATCAGGGGGCTATCTGGAAACACCATATATTTT. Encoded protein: CAAYIRGLSGNTIYF. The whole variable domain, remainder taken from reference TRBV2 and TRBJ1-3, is EPEVTQTPSHQVTQMGQEVILRCVPISNHLYFYWYRQILGQKVEFLVSFYNNEISEKSEIFDDQFSVERPDGSNFTLKIRSTKLEDSAMYFCAAYIRGLSGNTIYFGEGSWLTVV.